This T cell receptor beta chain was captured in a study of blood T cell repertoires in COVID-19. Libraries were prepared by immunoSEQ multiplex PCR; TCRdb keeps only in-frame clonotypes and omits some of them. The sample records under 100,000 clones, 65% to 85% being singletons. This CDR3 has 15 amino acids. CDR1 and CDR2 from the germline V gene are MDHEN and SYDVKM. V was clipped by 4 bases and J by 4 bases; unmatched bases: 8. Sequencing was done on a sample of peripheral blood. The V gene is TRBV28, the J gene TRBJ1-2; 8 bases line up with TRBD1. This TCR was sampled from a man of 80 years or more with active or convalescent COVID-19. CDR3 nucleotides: TGTGCCAGCAGTTCCGGGACAGGACTGCTCTATGGCTACACCTTC. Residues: CASSSGTGLLYGYTF.